This TCR beta chain was profiled in a study of blood T cell repertoires in COVID-19. Generated by immunoSEQ multiplex PCR, the TCRdb table keeps only in-frame clones and is missing some. The sample lists around 180,000 clones; more than 65% were seen once. Trimming removed 2 bases from V and 7 bases from J; junction bases left unmatched: 2. From germline, CDR1 is MNHEY and CDR2 SVGEGT. The CDR3 spans 13 residues. The chain uses TRBV6-2 or TRBV6-3 and TRBJ1-5; 7 bases map to TRBD1. The sample consisted of PBMCs or T cells enriched from blood (not recorded which). The TCR sequence derives from a woman between 50 and 59 years old with acute COVID-19. CDR3 in DNA: TGTGCCAGCAGTTACGGACAGGTACAGCCCCAGCATTTT. This sequence encodes CASSYGQVQPQHF.